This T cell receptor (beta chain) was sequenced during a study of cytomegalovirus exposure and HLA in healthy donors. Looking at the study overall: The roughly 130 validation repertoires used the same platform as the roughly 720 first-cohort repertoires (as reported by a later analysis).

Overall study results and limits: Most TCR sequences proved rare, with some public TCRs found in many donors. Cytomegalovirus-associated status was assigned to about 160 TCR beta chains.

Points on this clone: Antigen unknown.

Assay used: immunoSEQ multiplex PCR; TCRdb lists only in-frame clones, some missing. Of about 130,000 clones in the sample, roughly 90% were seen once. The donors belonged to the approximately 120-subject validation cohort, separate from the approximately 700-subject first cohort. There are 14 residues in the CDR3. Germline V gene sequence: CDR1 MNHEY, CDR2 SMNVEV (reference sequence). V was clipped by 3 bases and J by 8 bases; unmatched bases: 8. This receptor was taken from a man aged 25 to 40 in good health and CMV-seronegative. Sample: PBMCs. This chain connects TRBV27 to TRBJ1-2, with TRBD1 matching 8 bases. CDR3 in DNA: TGTGCCAGCAGTTTCCGGGACAGGTCGAGCGGCTACACCTTC. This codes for CASSFRDRSSGYTF.